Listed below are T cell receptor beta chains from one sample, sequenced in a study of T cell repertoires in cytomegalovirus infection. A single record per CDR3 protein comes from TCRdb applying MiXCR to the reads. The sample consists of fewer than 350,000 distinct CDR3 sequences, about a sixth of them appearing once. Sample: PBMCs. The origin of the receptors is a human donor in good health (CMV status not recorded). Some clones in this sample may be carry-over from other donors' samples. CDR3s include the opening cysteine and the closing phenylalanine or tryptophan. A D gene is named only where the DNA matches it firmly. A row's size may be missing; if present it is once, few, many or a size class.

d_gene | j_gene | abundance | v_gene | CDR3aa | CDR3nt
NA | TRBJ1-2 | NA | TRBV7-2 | CASSLGGGVRYTF | TGTGCCAGCAGCTTAGGAGGAGGCGTGCGCTACACCTTC
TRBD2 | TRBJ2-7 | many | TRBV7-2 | CASSLMGGGSLYEQYF | TGTGCCAGCAGCTTAATGGGCGGGGGGAGCTTGTACGAGCAGTACTTC
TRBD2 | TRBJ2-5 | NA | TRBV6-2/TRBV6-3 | CASRLTSAETQYF | TGTGCCAGCAGACTTACTAGCGCGGAGACCCAGTACTTC
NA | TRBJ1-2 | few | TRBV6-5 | CASSYSKVLYGYTF | TGTGCCAGCAGTTACTCGAAGGTCCTCTATGGCTACACCTTC
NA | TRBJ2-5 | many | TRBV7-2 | CASSFGGRTQYF | TGTGCCAGCAGCTTCGGGGGGCGAACCCAGTACTTC
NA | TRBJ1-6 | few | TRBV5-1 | CASSLAPDVFSPLHF | TGCGCCAGCAGCTTGGCCCCGGACGTGTTTTCACCCCTCCACTTT
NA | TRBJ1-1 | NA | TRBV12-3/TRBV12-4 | CASTPDRSEAFF | TGTGCCAGCACCCCGGACAGATCAGAAGCTTTCTTT
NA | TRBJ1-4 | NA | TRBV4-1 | CASSQDSWSGEKLFF | TGCGCCAGCAGCCAAGATTCGTGGTCCGGGGAAAAACTGTTTTTT
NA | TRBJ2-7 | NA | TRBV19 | CASSIGGRRYEQYF | TGTGCCAGTAGTATAGGTGGCAGACGCTACGAGCAGTACTTC
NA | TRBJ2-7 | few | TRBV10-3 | CAISGEGSSYEQYF | TGTGCCATCAGTGGAGAGGGAAGCTCCTACGAGCAGTACTTC
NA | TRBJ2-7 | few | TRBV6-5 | CASRSGVYEQYF | TGTGCCAGCAGGTCGGGGGTCTACGAGCAGTACTTC
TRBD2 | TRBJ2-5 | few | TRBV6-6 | CASSYLAGGTQETQYF | TGTGCCAGCAGTTACCTAGCGGGGGGAACCCAAGAGACCCAGTACTTC
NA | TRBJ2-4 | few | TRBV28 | CASILARENIQYF | NA
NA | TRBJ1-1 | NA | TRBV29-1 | CSGGDNLMSAEAFF | TGCAGCGGGGGAGACAATCTGATGAGTGCTGAAGCTTTCTTT
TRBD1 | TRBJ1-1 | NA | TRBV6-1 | CASSRQGMVAFF | TGTGCCAGCAGTAGACAGGGAATGGTAGCTTTCTTT
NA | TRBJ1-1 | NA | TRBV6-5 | CASSYSFLLGGTEAFF | TGTGCCAGCAGTTACTCTTTTCTTCTCGGAGGGACTGAAGCTTTCTTT
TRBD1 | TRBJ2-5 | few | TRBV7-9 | CASSFGTGEGETQYF | TGTGCCAGCAGCTTCGGGACAGGGGAAGGAGAGACCCAGTACTTC
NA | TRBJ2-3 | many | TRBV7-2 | CASSLAQGWGTDTQYF | TGTGCCAGCAGCTTAGCGCAGGGGTGGGGCACAGATACGCAGTATTTT
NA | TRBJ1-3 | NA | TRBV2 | CASSEIGGPGNTIYF | TGTGCCAGCAGCGAGATCGGGGGGCCGGGAAACACCATATATTTT
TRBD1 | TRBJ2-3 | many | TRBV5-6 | CASSTVDRGTGTQYF | TGTGCCAGCAGCACCGTAGACAGGGGAACGGGTACGCAGTATTTT
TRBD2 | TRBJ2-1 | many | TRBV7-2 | CASSRTSGGRNEQFF | TGTGCCAGCAGCCGGACTAGCGGGGGGAGAAATGAGCAGTTCTTC
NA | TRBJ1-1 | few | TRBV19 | CASSNEIGQSHFF | TGTGCCAGTAGTAATGAAATAGGCCAATCGCACTTTTTT
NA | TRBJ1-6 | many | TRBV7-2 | CASSFGPGTDSPLHF | TGTGCCAGCAGCTTTGGTCCGGGGACGGATTCACCCCTCCACTTT
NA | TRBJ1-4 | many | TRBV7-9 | CASSKGLETLYVF | TGTGCCAGCAGCAAAGGACTCGAGACCTTATACGTTTTT
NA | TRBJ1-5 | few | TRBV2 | CASSGSGYNQPQHF | TGTGCCAGCAGTGGATCAGGGTACAATCAGCCCCAGCATTTT
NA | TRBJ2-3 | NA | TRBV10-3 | CAIRGDSATTDTQYF | TGTGCCATCAGGGGGGATAGCGCGACCACAGATACGCAGTATTTT